These 31 T cell receptor beta chains were all obtained from the same sample, sequenced in a study of shared clonotypes between healthy human individuals. Libraries were prepared by immunoSEQ multiplex PCR; TCRdb keeps only in-frame clonotypes and omits some of them. There are fewer than 1.6 million clones in the sample; around 98.5% occur only once, and about 0.4% lies in the top ten. Sequenced sample: naive CD4+ T cells sorted from blood. Noted subset: CD45RA+ positively selected. The receptors originated from a man aged 25-45 years in good health.

The table lists this clone with a count of one. J is TRBJ1-2 and V is TRBV18; D unclear. Trimming removed 0 bases from V and 5 bases from J, with 7 bases in between. Germline values: CDR1 KGHSH, CDR2 LQKENI. The CDR3 contains 13 residues. CDR3 in DNA: TGTGCCAGCTCACCACCGGCGGAGTATGGCTACACCTTC. Translating it yields CASSPPAEYGYTF.

V and J are TRBV5-1 and TRBJ2-7, with 10 bases that match TRBD2. The CDR3 spans 16 residues. From germline, CDR1 is SGHRS and CDR2 YFSETQ. V lost 5 bases to trimming and J lost 5 bases; unmatched junction nucleotides: 13. CDR3 bases: TGCGCCAGCAGTTGGGTAACTAGCGGGATCAGGAACGAGCAGTACTTC. Translation gives CASSWVTSGIRNEQYF.

This chain joins TRBV29-1 and TRBJ2-6, with a possible D match to TRBD1 (6 bases). From germline, CDR1 is SQVTM and CDR2 ANQGSEA. This CDR3 has 17 amino acids. The V end lost 5 bases, the J end lost 2 bases, and 19 bases lay between the germline ends. The CDR3 nucleotides are TGCAGCGTTCGAGTATGGGCAGGGGCACCTGGGGCCAACGTCCTGACTTTC. Its protein product is CSVRVWAGAPGANVLTF.

The chain combines TRBV2 with TRBJ2-7; D might be TRBD1 (5 bases). With 6 bases removed from V and 0 bases from J, the gap between germline ends came to 9 bases. CDR3 size: 13 residues. Looked up from germline, CDR1 is SNHLY and CDR2 is FYNNEI. In DNA, the CDR3 is TGTGCCAGCAGGTGGGGCTCCTCCTACGAGCAGTACTTC. Its protein is CASRWGSSYEQYF.

The V call is TRBV7-8, the J call TRBJ1-3; D remains ambiguous. V lost 2 bases to trimming and J lost 2 bases, with 10 bases between them. CDR3 size: 15 residues. Germline loops: CDR1 SGHVS, CDR2 FQNEAQ. The CDR3 coding sequence is TGTGCCAGCAGCTTAATCCGCACAGCTGGAAACACCATATATTTT. It encodes CASSLIRTAGNTIYF.

The J gene is TRBJ2-7, the V gene TRBV6-1; D gene unclear. The V end lost 1 base, the J end lost 3 bases, and 4 bases lay between the germline ends. Germline V gene lookup returns CDR1 MNHNS and CDR2 SASEGT. This CDR3 contains 12 residues. The CDR3, as DNA: TGTGCCAGCAGTGAAGGATTCTACGAGCAGTACTTC. It codes for CASSEGFYEQYF.

The genes are TRBV10-3 and TRBJ2-5; TRBD1 matches 7 bases. Trimming at V came to 5 bases and at J to 2 bases, leaving 2 bases not matched to a gene. Germline CDR1 and CDR2: ENHRY and SYGVKD. CDR3 size: 13 residues. In DNA form, the CDR3 reads TGTGCCATCAGTAAGGGACAGCAAGAGACCCAGTACTTC. It is translated as CAISKGQQETQYF.

A word on this clone: Within the sample, other DNA sequences also encode this same CDR3. The chain has TRBV9 and TRBJ1-1; no clear D. Trimming stripped 1 base from V and 0 bases from J, with 4 bases between. The germline CDR1 and CDR2 sequences are SGDLS and YYNGEE. This CDR3 is 13 amino acids long. CDR3 protein: CASSVTVNTEAFF. The DNA for the CDR3 is TGTGCCAGCAGCGTAACAGTGAACACTGAAGCTTTCTTT.

About this clone: Different DNA sequences within this sample yield the same CDR3. The rearrangement links TRBV11-2 to TRBJ2-3; the D is unclear. The ends were cut back, 1 base at V and 1 base at J, with 6 bases in the middle. Germline CDR1 reads SGHAT; CDR2 reads FQNNGV. CDR3 length: 14 residues. The CDR3 loop is CASSLGLRTDTQYF. CDR3 DNA: TGTGCCAGCAGCTTAGGGCTCCGCACAGATACGCAGTATTTT.

V gene TRBV29-1 combines with J gene TRBJ2-1; TRBD2 agrees at 10 bases. The germline CDR1 and CDR2 sequences are SQVTM and ANQGSEA. V gave up 7 bases and J gave up 9 bases; unmatched junction bases: 9. The CDR3 is 13 residues long. In nucleotides, the CDR3 is TGCAGCGCCGCTGGGCTAGCGGGGGCTGAGCAGTTCTTC. Protein product: CSAAGLAGAEQFF.

Concerning this clone itself: At the DNA level, this CDR3 is encoded by other sequences in the same sample as well. This chain uses TRBV7-2 with TRBJ2-7; the D call may be TRBD1 or TRBD2 (5 bases each). The V end was cut by 3 bases, the J end by 1 base, with 10 bases between. The germline V gene has CDR1 SGHTA and CDR2 FQGNSA. The CDR3 is 14 residues long. The CDR3 protein is CASSFSGGSYEQYF. The DNA of the CDR3 is TGTGCCAGCAGCTTTAGTGGGGGTTCCTACGAGCAGTACTTC.

The gene calls are TRBV2 and TRBJ1-2; 9 bases match TRBD1. CDR1 SNHLY and CDR2 FYNNEI come from the germline V gene. The CDR3 totals 15 residues. J gave up 5 bases and V 6 bases, and 10 bases lay outside the gene matches. The CDR3 loop is CASRVNRDRVYGYTF. Written as DNA, the CDR3 is TGTGCCAGCAGAGTTAACCGGGACAGGGTTTATGGCTACACCTTC.

The chain has TRBV7-9 and TRBJ2-7; possibly TRBD1 for D (6 bases). The CDR3 covers 13 residues. With 5 bases removed from V and 5 bases from J, the gap between germline ends came to 13 bases. The germline CDR1 and CDR2 sequences are SEHNR and FQNEAQ (reference sequence). The CDR3 is CASSVTGFNEQYF. DNA for the CDR3: TGTGCCAGCAGCGTGACAGGTTTCAACGAGCAGTACTTC. Supplemented by reference TRBV7-9 and TRBJ2-7, the full variable domain reads DTGVSQNPRHKITKRGQNVTFRCDPISEHNRLYWYRQTLGQGPEFLTYFQNEAQLEKSRLLSDRFSAERPKGSFSTLEIQRTEQGDSAMYLCASSVTGFNEQYFGPGTRLTVT.

V and J are TRBV10-2 and TRBJ2-5; 7 bases map to TRBD2. Germline loops: CDR1 WSHSY, CDR2 SAAADI. Trimming at V came to 6 bases and at J to 1 base, leaving 14 bases not matched to a gene. There are 17 residues in the CDR3. The CDR3 DNA follows: TGCGCCAGCAGGGGGCCCCTGCTAGCGGACGCCCAAGAGACCCAGTACTTC. Residues: CASRGPLLADAQETQYF.

This rearrangement joins TRBV4-3 to TRBJ2-1; D remains unclear. From germline, CDR1 is LGHNA and CDR2 YSLEER. The CDR3 totals 15 residues. Between the trimmed V and J ends, which lost 1 base and 4 bases, there was a span of 11 bases. In DNA, the CDR3 is TGCGCCAGCAGCCAAGGGGTGAGCGCGTACAATGAGCAGTTCTTC. This translates into CASSQGVSAYNEQFF.

V is TRBV7-2 and J is TRBJ2-2; D is unclear. V shed 1 base and J shed 6 bases, with 12 bases lying between them. The CDR3 has 15 residues. Germline V gene data show CDR1 as SGHTA and CDR2 as FQGNSA. The DNA for the CDR3 is TGTGCCAGCAGCTTAGTCTTGGCAGGCCCCGGGGAGCTGTTTTTT. This encodes CASSLVLAGPGELFF.

J is TRBJ1-1 and V is TRBV7-9; D gene uncertain. Trimming shortened V by 3 bases and J by 6 bases, and 17 bases separated the two germline ends. The CDR3 covers 15 residues. Germline V CDR1 and CDR2: SEHNR, FQNEAQ (reference sequence). The DNA of the CDR3 is TGTGCCAGCAGCTTCCGTCGCGACGGCACTTCTGAAGCTTTCTTT. Translating gives CASSFRRDGTSEAFF.

Comments on this clone: Other DNA variants within this sample encode the same CDR3. The rearrangement uses TRBV5-1 and TRBJ2-5, with D hard to call. The V end was cut by 0 bases, the J end by 1 base, with 4 bases between. The CDR3 contains 13 residues. Per the germline V gene, CDR1 is SGHRS and CDR2 is YFSETQ. The CDR3 coding sequence is TGCGCCAGCAGCTTGGACGGCCAAGAGACCCAGTACTTC. Its translation: CASSLDGQETQYF.

The rearrangement uses TRBV10-3 and TRBJ2-7, with TRBD2 identical over 11 bases. This CDR3 has 14 residues. Germline CDR1 ENHRY, CDR2 SYGVKD. V lost 5 bases to trimming and J lost 3 bases; unmatched junction nucleotides: 3. CDR3 nucleotides: TGTGCCATCAGTCAAGGGACTAGCGGCTACGAGCAGTACTTC. It is translated as CAISQGTSGYEQYF.

This clone is a singleton in its sample. The genes are TRBV9 and TRBJ2-5, with D perhaps given as TRBD1 or TRBD2 (5 bases each). CDR1 and CDR2 from the germline V gene are SGDLS and YYNGEE. Trimming pared 1 base from V and 4 bases from J, leaving 14 bases between. The CDR3 sequence is 15 residues long. The CDR3 DNA is TGTGCCAGCAGCGTAAATGAGGGGTCGGGAGAGACCCAGTACTTC. This sequence encodes CASSVNEGSGETQYF.

The gene calls are TRBV27 and TRBJ2-5; a possible D gene is TRBD2 (5 bases). The J call may be incorrect, as the DNA end agrees better with TRBJ2-7. Germline V gene sequence: CDR1 MNHEY, CDR2 SMNVEV (reference sequence). The CDR3 loop spans 16 amino acids. CDR3 in DNA: TGTGCCAGCAGTTCCAAGGGTCCCGGAGGATCCTACGAGCAGTACTTC. Translated, it gives CASSSKGPGGSYEQYF.

This clone was observed a single time. The chain couples TRBV5-1 to TRBJ1-1; D is possibly TRBD1 (5 bases). Germline CDR1 SGHRS, CDR2 YFSETQ. Trimming stripped 6 bases from V and 5 bases from J, with 14 bases between. The CDR3 extends over 13 amino acids. Written as DNA, the CDR3 is TGCGCCAGCACCGGCCAGGGAGGGACTGAAGCTTTCTTT. Residues: CASTGQGGTEAFF.

The gene calls are TRBV28 and TRBJ2-1, with 8 bases that match TRBD2. From germline, CDR1 is MDHEN and CDR2 SYDVKM. J was trimmed by 1 base and V by 6 bases; bases with no gene match: 8. The CDR3 totals 16 residues. CDR3 bases: TGTGCCAGCAGGCTTAGCGGGACGGGATCCTACAATGAGCAGTTCTTC. It is translated as CASRLSGTGSYNEQFF.

J is TRBJ2-7 and V is TRBV29-1; 11 bases line up with TRBD2. Germline CDR1 reads SQVTM; CDR2 reads ANQGSEA. This CDR3 spans 13 amino acids. V was clipped by 5 bases and J by 7 bases; unmatched bases: 7. This chain's CDR3 is CSVTSGSFGEQYF. The DNA of the CDR3 is TGCAGCGTTACTAGCGGGAGTTTTGGGGAGCAGTACTTC.

The chain carries TRBV11-2 and TRBJ2-5, with D perhaps given as TRBD1 or TRBD2 (5 bases each). CDR1 and CDR2 (germline): SGHAT, FQNNGV. With 6 bases removed from V and 5 bases from J, the gap between germline ends came to 19 bases. CDR3 length: 15 amino acids. CDR3 coding DNA: TGTGCCAGCAGGAATCCGGGACGCGGGTCGGAGACCCAGTACTTC. This sequence encodes CASRNPGRGSETQYF.

As concerns this clone: The sample holds other DNA sequences that translate to the same CDR3. V usage is TRBV7-9 and J usage is TRBJ2-1; D remains ambiguous. The CDR3 covers 12 residues. Germline V gives CDR1 SEHNR, CDR2 FQNEAQ (reference sequence). Trimming cost V 2 bases and J 7 bases, with 6 bases left between them. The CDR3 DNA reads as TGTGCCAGCAGCTTAAAAGGGAATGAGCAGTTCTTC. Protein product: CASSLKGNEQFF.

This clone was detected once. The genes are TRBV18 and TRBJ2-6; no firm D call. V gave up 3 bases and J gave up 4 bases, with 7 bases separating them. In germline, CDR1 is KGHSH, CDR2 LQKENI. This CDR3 contains 14 residues. The DNA of the CDR3 is TGTGCCAGCTCACCGTCCTGGGGGGCCAACGTCCTGACTTTC. It is translated as CASSPSWGANVLTF.

This clone was seen just once. The chain uses TRBV27 and TRBJ2-6; 8 positions agree with TRBD2. Germline trimming cut 6 bases from V and 0 bases from J; bases unmatched to any gene: 19. The CDR3 is 21 residues long. Germline V gives CDR1 MNHEY, CDR2 SMNVEV (reference sequence). CDR3 in DNA: TGTGCCAGCAGAAGGAGGGGACTAGGCTGGGACGGCACCTCTGGGGCCAACGTCCTGACTTTC. Its protein product is CASRRRGLGWDGTSGANVLTF.

The chain recombines TRBV6-5 with TRBJ1-2, with 7 nucleotides matching TRBD1. V lost 6 bases and J lost 1; bases outside the gene matches: 8. CDR1 is MNHEY and CDR2 is SVGAGI in the germline V gene. The CDR3 runs to 15 residues. The CDR3 region is CASSSTGLLNYGYTF. The CDR3 coding sequence is TGTGCCAGCAGCTCGACAGGGCTGCTTAACTATGGCTACACCTTC.

The chain joins TRBV5-8 to TRBJ2-1, with D possibly matching TRBD2 (6 bases). CDR1 and CDR2 from the germline V gene are SGHTS and YDEGEE. This CDR3 has 13 amino acids. V shed 4 bases and J shed 12 bases, with 17 bases lying between them. The CDR3 DNA sequence: TGTGCCAGCAGCATCCGGGACTCTGCGAGGCAGTTCTTC. This sequence encodes CASSIRDSARQFF.

Details on this clone: One end of the junction does not line up with germline, which may come from a read error. This chain uses TRBV7-7 with TRBJ2-5; 10 bases agree with TRBD1. Germline lookup yields CDR1 SSHAT and CDR2 FNYEAQ (reference sequence). CDR3 length equals 16 residues. The CDR3 bases are TGTGCTAGCAGCCACCACCGGGACAGGGGCCAAGAGACCCAGTACTTC. Its protein product is CASSHHRDRGQETQYF.